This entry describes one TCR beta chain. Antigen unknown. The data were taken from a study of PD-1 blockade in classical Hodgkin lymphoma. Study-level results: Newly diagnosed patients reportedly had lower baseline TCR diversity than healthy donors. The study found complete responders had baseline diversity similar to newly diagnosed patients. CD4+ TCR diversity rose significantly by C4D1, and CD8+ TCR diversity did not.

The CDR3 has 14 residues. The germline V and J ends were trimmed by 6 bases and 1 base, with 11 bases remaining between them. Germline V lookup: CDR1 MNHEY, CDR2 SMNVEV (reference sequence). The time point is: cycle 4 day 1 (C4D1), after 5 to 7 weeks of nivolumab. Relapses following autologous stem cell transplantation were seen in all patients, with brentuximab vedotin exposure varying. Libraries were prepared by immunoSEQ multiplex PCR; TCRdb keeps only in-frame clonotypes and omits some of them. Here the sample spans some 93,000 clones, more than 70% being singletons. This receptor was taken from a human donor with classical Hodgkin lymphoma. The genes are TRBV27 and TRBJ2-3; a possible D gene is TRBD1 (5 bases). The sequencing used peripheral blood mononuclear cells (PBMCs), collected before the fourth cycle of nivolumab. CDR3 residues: CASRQGVGTDTQYF. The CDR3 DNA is TGTGCCAGCAGGCAGGGTGTGGGCACAGATACGCAGTATTTT.